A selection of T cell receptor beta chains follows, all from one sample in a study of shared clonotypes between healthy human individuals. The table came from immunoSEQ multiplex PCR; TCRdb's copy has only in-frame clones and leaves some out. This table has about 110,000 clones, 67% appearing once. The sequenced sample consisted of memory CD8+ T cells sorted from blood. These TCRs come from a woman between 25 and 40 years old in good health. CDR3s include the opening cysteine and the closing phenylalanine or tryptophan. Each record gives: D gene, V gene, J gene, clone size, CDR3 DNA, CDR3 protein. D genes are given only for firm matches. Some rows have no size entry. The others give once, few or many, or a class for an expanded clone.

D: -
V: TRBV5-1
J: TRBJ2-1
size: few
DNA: TGCGCCAGCAGCCCCTGGAGTTCCGCCCCGGAGCAGTTCTTC
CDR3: CASSPWSSAPEQFF

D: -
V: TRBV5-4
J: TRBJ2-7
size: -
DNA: TGTGCCAGCAGCGCCGACGGTCCCGGGTACGAGCAGTACTTC
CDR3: CASSADGPGYEQYF

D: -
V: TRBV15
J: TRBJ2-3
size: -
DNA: TGTGCCACCAGCAGAGTTAGCGGCCCAGCCGGCGATACGCAGTATTTT
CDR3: CATSRVSGPAGDTQYF

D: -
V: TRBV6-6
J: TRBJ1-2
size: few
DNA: TGTGCCAGCTGTCACTTGGCACTTAACTATGGCTACACCTTC
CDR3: CASCHLALNYGYTF

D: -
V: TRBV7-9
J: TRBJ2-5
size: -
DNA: TGTGCCAGCAGCTTAGCTGGGCCAGTCGGCTTCCAAGAGACCCAGTACTTC
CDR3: CASSLAGPVGFQETQYF

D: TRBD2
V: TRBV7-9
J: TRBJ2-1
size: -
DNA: TGTGCCAGCAGCTCGGGACTAGCGGGAGTGCGCTACAATGAGCAGTTCTTC
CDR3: CASSSGLAGVRYNEQFF

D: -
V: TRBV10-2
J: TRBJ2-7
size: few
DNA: TGCGCCAGCAGTGTGGACAGAACTAGCTTATACGAGCAGTACTTC
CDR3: CASSVDRTSLYEQYF

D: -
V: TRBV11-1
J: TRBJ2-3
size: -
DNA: TGTGCCAGCAGCCCCGGCCCTGGGGTCCCAGATACGCAGTATTTT
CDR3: CASSPGPGVPDTQYF

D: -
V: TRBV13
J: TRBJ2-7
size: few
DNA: TGTGCCAGCAGCGCTACTAGTAGTCAAGGGGAGCAGTACTTC
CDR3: CASSATSSQGEQYF

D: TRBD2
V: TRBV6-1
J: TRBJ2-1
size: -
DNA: TGTGCCAGCAGTAGGGAGGGCCACAATGAGCAGTTCTTC
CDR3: CASSREGHNEQFF

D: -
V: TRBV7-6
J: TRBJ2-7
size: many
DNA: TGTGCCAGCAGCTCCGGTCCGAACTACGAGCAGTACTTC
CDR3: CASSSGPNYEQYF

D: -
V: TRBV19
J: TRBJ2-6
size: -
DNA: TGTGCCAGCCATGAGGGAGAAGTTTCTGGGGCCAACGTCCTGACTTTC
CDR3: CASHEGEVSGANVLTF

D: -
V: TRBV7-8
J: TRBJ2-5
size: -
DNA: TGTGCCAGCAGCGTAACAAGTGGGATCCCCTTCCAAGAGACCCAGTACTTC
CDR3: CASSVTSGIPFQETQYF

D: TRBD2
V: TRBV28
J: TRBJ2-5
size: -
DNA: TGTGCCAGCAGTTTCGTCCCGACTAGCCGCGAGACCCAGTACTTC
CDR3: CASSFVPTSRETQYF

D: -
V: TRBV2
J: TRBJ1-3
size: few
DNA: TGTGCCAGCGTTATACGGCGAAACACCATATATTTT
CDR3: CASVIRRNTIYF

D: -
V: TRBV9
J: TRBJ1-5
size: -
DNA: TGTGCCAGCAGCGTAGGTCCAGTGGGCAATCAGCCCCAGCATTTT
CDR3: CASSVGPVGNQPQHF

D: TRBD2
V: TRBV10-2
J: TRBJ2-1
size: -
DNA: TGCGCCAGCAGGGGTCAGCGGGGGACCTACAATGAGCAGTTCTTC
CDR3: CASRGQRGTYNEQFF

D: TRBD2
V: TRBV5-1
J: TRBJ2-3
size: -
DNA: TGCGCCAGCAGCTTGGGGGCTAGCGGGTCAGATACGCAGTATTTT
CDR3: CASSLGASGSDTQYF

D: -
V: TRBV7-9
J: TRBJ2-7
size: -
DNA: TGTGCCAGCAGCCTCGACTACGAGCAGTACTTC
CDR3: CASSLDYEQYF

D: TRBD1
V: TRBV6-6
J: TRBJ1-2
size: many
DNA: TGTGCCAGCAGCCGACAGGGAGGGTCGGATGGCTACACCTTC
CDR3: CASSRQGGSDGYTF

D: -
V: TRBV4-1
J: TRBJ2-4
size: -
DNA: TGCGCCACCACCCCGGGACCCCTAGCCAAAAACATTCAGTACTTC
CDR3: CATTPGPLAKNIQYF

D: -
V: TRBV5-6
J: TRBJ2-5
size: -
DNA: TGTGCCAGCAGCTGGGCAGGAGTTGCTGAGACCCAGTACTTC
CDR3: CASSWAGVAETQYF

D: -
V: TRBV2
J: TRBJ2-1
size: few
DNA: TGTGCCAGCAGCCCCGGCCGGGACTTCTACAATGAGCAGTTCTTC
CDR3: CASSPGRDFYNEQFF

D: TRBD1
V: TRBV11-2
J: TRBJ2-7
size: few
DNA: TGTGCCAGCAGCTGGGACAGGGCGAGCTCCTACGAGCAGTACTTC
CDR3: CASSWDRASSYEQYF

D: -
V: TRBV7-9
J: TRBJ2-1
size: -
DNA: TGTGCCAGCAGCTTAGGGGGAGCTATGAGCTCCTACAATGAGCAGTTCTTC
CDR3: CASSLGGAMSSYNEQFF

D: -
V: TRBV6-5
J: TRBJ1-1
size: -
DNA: TGTGCCAGCAGTTACTCGAGGGGAAACACTGAAGCTTTCTTT
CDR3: CASSYSRGNTEAFF

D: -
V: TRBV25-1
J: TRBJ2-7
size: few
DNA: TGTGCCAGCACGAAAGGGTCGGATAACTACGAGCAGTACTTC
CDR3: CASTKGSDNYEQYF

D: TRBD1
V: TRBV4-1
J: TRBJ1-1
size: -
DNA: TGCGCCAGCAGCCCCTGGACAGGGGGCACTGAAGCTTTCTTT
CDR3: CASSPWTGGTEAFF

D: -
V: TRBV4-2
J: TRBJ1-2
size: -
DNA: TGTGCCAGCAGCCAAGATTACGAGTTATATGGCTACACCTTC
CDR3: CASSQDYELYGYTF

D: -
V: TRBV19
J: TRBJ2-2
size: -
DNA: TGTGCCAGTAGTATAGCCCTCGGCGGCACCGGGGAGCTGTTTTTT
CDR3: CASSIALGGTGELFF

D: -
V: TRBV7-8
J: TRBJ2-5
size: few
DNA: TGTGCCAGCAGCTTACCGGTTGGAATTAGCGGCAAAGAGACCCAGTACTTC
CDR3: CASSLPVGISGKETQYF

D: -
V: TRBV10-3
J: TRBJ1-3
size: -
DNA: TGTGCCATCAGTGAGTCCGGGACGGGAATCTCTGGAAACACCATATATTTT
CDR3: CAISESGTGISGNTIYF

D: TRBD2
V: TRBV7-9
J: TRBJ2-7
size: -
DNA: TGTGCCAGCAGCCCTCGGGAGGGGTACGAGCAGTACTTC
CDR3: CASSPREGYEQYF

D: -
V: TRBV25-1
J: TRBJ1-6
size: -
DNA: TGTGCCAGCAGTGATCGGAGTCAAGACAGTTCCCTCCACTTT
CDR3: CASSDRSQDSSLHF

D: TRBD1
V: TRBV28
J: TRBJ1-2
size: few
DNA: TGTGCCAGCAGTTCCGGGACAGGGTCGTACGGCTACACCTTC
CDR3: CASSSGTGSYGYTF

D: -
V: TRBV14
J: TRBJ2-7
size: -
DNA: TGTGCCAGCAGCAATGGACTATGGGCCTACGAGCAGTACTTC
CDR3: CASSNGLWAYEQYF

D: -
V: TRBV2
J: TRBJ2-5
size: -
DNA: TGTGCCAGCAGGGCTTTTACAAGGCCGGAGACCCAGTACTTC
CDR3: CASRAFTRPETQYF

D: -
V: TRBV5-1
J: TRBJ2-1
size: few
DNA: TGCGCCAGCAGCTTGTGGGAGCGGAACAATGAGCAGTTCTTC
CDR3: CASSLWERNNEQFF

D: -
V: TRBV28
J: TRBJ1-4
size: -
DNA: TGTGCCAGCAGTTTAGCCAGGGGTGCAACTAATGAAAAACTGTTTTTT
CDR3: CASSLARGATNEKLFF

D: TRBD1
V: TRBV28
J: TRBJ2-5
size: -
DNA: TGTGCCAGCAGTTTATACACGCCCGGGACAGGGGGCCCCAGGCGGACCCAGTACTTC
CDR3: CASSLYTPGTGGPRRTQYF

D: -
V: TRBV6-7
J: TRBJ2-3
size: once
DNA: TGTGCCAGCAGTGACTCCCCGGGGAGCACAGATACGCAGTATTTT
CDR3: CASSDSPGSTDTQYF

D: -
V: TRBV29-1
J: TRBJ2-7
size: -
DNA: TGCAGCGTTGGTGGAGGTGAGAGGTACGAGCAGTACTTC
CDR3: CSVGGGERYEQYF

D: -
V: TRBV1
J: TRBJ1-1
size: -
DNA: TGCACCAGCAGCCAAGGTCTCGCAGACACTGAAGCTTTCTTT
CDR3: CTSSQGLADTEAFF

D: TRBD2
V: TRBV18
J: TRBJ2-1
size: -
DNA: TGTGCCAGCTCACCATCCCCTAGCGGGACGTCCTACAATGAGCAGTTCTTC
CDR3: CASSPSPSGTSYNEQFF

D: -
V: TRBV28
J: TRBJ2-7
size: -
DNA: TGTGCCAGCAGGAGATTCAGGGGGGGTTACGAGCAGTACTTC
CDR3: CASRRFRGGYEQYF

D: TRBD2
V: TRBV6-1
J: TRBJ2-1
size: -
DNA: TGTGCCAGCAGTGAAGAAGCGGGAGGCTACAATGAGCAGTTCTTC
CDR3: CASSEEAGGYNEQFF

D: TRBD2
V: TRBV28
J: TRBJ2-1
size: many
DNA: TGTGCCAGCAGTCCGAGGACTAGGAGCAATGAGCAGTTCTTC
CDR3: CASSPRTRSNEQFF

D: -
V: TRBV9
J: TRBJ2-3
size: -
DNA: TGTGCCAGCAGCGAGACAGTTTTGGGCACAGATACGCAGTATTTT
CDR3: CASSETVLGTDTQYF

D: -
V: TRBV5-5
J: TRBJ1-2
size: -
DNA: TGTGCCAGCAGCAGTTCTCGGGACAAGCCTAACTATGGCTACACCTTC
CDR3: CASSSSRDKPNYGYTF

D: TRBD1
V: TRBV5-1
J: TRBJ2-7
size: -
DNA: TGCGCCAGCAGCCCAACAGGGGTTGAACGCGAGCAGTACTTC
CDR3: CASSPTGVEREQYF

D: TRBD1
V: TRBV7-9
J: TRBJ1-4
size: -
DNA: TGTGCCAGCAGCTCCGGACAGGGGCATGAAAAACTGTTTTTT
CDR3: CASSSGQGHEKLFF